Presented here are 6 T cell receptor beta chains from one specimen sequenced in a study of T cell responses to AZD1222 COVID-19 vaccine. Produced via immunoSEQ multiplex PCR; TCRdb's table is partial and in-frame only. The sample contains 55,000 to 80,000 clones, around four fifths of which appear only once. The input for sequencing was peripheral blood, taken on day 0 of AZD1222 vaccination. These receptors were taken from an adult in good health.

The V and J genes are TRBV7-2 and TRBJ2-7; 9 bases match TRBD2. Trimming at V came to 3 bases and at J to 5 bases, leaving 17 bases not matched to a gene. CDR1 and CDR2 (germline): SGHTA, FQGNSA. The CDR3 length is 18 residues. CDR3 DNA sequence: TGTGCCAGCAGCTTCCTTATGGGCCAGATAGCGGGGGAGGACGAGCAGTACTTC. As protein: CASSFLMGQIAGEDEQYF.

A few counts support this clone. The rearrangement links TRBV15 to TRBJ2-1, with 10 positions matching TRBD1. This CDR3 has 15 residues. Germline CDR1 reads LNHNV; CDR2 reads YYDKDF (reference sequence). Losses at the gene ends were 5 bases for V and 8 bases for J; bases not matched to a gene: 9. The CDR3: CATSAPGQGSYEQFF. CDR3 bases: TGTGCCACCAGCGCGCCGGGACAGGGGTCTTATGAGCAGTTCTTC.

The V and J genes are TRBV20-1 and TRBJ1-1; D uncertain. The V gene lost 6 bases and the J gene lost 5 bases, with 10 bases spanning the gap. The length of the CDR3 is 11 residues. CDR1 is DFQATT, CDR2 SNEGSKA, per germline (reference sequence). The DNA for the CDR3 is TGCAGTGCCACGGACCAAACTGAAGCTTTCTTT. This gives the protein CSATDQTEAFF.

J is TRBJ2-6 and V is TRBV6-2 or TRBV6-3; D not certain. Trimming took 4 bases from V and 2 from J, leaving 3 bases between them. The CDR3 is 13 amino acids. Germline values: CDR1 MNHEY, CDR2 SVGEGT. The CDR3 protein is CASSFTGANVLTF. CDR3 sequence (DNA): TGTGCCAGCAGTTTCACTGGGGCCAACGTCCTGACTTTC.

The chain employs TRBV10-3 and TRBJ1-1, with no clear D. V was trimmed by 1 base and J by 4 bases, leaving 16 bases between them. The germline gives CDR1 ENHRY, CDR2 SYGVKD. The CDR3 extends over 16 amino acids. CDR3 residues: CAISEFHSGRGTEAFF. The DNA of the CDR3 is TGTGCCATCAGTGAGTTTCATTCTGGCCGGGGCACTGAAGCTTTCTTT.

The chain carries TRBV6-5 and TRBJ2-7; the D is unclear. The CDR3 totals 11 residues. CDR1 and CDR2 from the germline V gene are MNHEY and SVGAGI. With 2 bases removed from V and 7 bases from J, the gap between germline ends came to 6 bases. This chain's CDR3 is CASSYGPEQYF. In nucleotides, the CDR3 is TGTGCCAGCAGTTACGGGCCTGAGCAGTACTTC.